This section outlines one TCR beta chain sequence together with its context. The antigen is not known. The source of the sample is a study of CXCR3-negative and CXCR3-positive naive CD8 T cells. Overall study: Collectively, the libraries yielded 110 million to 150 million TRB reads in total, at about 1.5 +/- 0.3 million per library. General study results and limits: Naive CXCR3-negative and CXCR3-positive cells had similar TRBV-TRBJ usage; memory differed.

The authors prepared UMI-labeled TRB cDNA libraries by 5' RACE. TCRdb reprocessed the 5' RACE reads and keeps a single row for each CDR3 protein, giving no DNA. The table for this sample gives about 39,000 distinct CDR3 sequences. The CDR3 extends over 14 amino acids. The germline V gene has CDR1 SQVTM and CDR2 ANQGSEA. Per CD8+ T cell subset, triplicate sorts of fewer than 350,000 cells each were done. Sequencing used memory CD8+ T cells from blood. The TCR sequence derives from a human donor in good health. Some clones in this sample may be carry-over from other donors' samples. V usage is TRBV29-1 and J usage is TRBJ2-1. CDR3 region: CSVEDRSSYNEQFF.